These 25 T cell receptor beta chains were sequenced from one sample in a study of blood T cell repertoires in COVID-19. The method was immunoSEQ multiplex PCR; TCRdb's version includes in-frame clones alone and lacks a portion of them. The sample yields 200,000 to 250,000 clones, roughly 84% seen once. Sequencing was done on a sample of peripheral blood. The source is a woman in her thirties or forties who had recovered from COVID-19.

This chain connects TRBV20-1 to TRBJ2-4; tentatively, D is TRBD2 (6 bases). This CDR3 region has 17 residues. The V gene lost 3 bases and the J gene lost 9 bases, with 27 bases spanning the gap. Germline CDR1 is DFQATT and CDR2 is SNEGSKA (reference sequence). This CDR3 is CSASSLSWDWPSGIQYF. The CDR3 nucleotides are TGCAGTGCTAGTTCCCTTAGCTGGGACTGGCCGTCCGGCATTCAGTACTTC.

The chain employs TRBV7-9 and TRBJ2-7; possible D gene TRBD2, 7 bases. In germline, CDR1 is SEHNR, CDR2 FQNEAQ (reference sequence). The V end was cut by 5 bases, the J end by 1 base, with 18 bases between. This CDR3 spans 16 amino acids. CDR3 loop: CASSPRGAGVSYEQYF. Here the CDR3 DNA reads TGTGCCAGCAGCCCCCGGGGGGCGGGGGTATCCTACGAGCAGTACTTC.

The chain employs TRBV9 and TRBJ1-2; 7 bases map to TRBD1. CDR3 length equals 15 residues. Germline V gives CDR1 SGDLS, CDR2 YYNGEE. The ends lost 3 bases at V and 5 bases at J; junction bases unmatched: 10. The CDR3 here is CASSASPGQSYGYTF. Written as DNA, the CDR3 is TGTGCCAGCAGCGCGTCCCCGGGACAGAGTTATGGCTACACCTTC.

The gene calls are TRBV6-1 and TRBJ2-7; 8 bases are a match to TRBD1. Germline CDR1 MNHNS, CDR2 SASEGT. CDR3 size: 17 residues. After removal of 2 bases from V and 0 bases from J, the junction contained 9 bases not matched to a gene. CDR3: CASSEMWTGINSYEQYF. As DNA, the CDR3 is TGTGCCAGCAGTGAAATGTGGACAGGGATCAACTCCTACGAGCAGTACTTC.

DNA for the CDR3: TGTGCCACCAGTGAACCTCGGGACTCGGGACGACAGACCCAGTACTTC. Translation gives CATSEPRDSGRQTQYF. V usage is TRBV24-1 and J usage is TRBJ2-5; weak D call: TRBD2 (6 bases). There are 16 residues in the CDR3. Trimming removed 4 bases at V and 6 bases at J, with 20 bases between. Germline lookup yields CDR1 KGHDR and CDR2 SFDVKD.

CDR3 protein: CASSLGGQPQHF. The CDR3 bases are TGTGCCAGTAGTTTGGGAGGTCAGCCCCAGCATTTT. This sequence joins TRBV19 and TRBJ1-5; no clear D. Per germline, CDR1 LNHDA and CDR2 SQIVND (reference sequence). V lost 5 bases and J 6 bases, leaving 8 bases between the germline ends. This CDR3 spans 12 amino acids.

The J gene is TRBJ1-1, the V gene TRBV30; D might be TRBD1 (5 bases). The CDR3 covers 13 residues. In germline, CDR1 is GTSNPN, CDR2 SVGIG (reference sequence). V was shortened by 1 base and J by 8 bases, with 14 bases between the two germline ends. Here the CDR3 reads CAWSAGTLAEAFF. As DNA, the CDR3 is TGTGCCTGGAGTGCCGGGACTCTAGCCGAAGCTTTCTTT.

This clone has just one count. This chain joins TRBV6-2 or TRBV6-3 and TRBJ1-2, with no clear D. This CDR3 comprises 14 residues. Trimming pared 2 bases from V and 4 bases from J, leaving 11 bases between. Germline V lookup: CDR1 MNHEY, CDR2 SVGEGT. The CDR3 DNA follows: TGTGCCAGCAGTTACCTCGATCGCGCCTATGGCTACACCTTC. As protein: CASSYLDRAYGYTF.

This clone occurred once. CDR3 loop: CATAPGNNEKLFF. In DNA form, the CDR3 reads TGTGCCACTGCGCCAGGGAATAATGAAAAACTGTTTTTT. This sequence joins TRBV19 and TRBJ1-4, with D perhaps matching TRBD1 (5 bases). Trimming shortened V by 10 bases and J by 4 bases, and 13 bases separated the two germline ends. The germline V gene encodes CDR1 LNHDA and CDR2 SQIVND (reference sequence). The CDR3 runs 13 residues. The variable domain in full, with the rest retrieved from reference TRBV19 and TRBJ1-4, is DGGITQSPKYLFRKEGQNVTLSCEQNLNHDAMYWYRQDPGQGLRLIYYSQIVNDFQKGDIAEGYSVSREKKESFPLTVTSAQKNPTAFYLCATAPGNNEKLFFGSGTQLSVL.

The chain has TRBV5-1 and TRBJ2-7, with D perhaps matching TRBD2 (6 bases). Germline CDR1 is SGHRS and CDR2 is YFSETQ. The CDR3 runs 15 residues. V lost 4 bases and J lost 4, with 18 bases in between. CDR3 residues: CASSRSGSREYEQYF. The CDR3 DNA is TGCGCCAGCAGCCGATCGGGCTCCCGGGAGTACGAGCAGTACTTC.

This clone was observed a handful of times. V is TRBV5-3 and J is TRBJ2-7; 10 nucleotides line up with TRBD1. TRBV5-3 is noted as an ORF with a role that remains uncertain. The J segment lost 2 bases and the V segment lost 5 bases, leaving 4 bases of the junction unmatched. The CDR3 is 14 amino acids. CDR3 protein: CARSYGQGAYEQYF. The CDR3 region has the DNA TGTGCCAGAAGTTATGGACAGGGGGCCTACGAGCAGTACTTC.

This sequence joins TRBV5-1 and TRBJ1-4; 7 bases are shared with TRBD1. Unmatched junction bases numbered 6, after V lost 2 bases and J lost 5 bases. This CDR3 region has 15 residues. Germline CDR1 is SGHRS and CDR2 is YFSETQ. Written as DNA, the CDR3 is TGCGCCAGCAGCTTTTGGACAGGCGAAAATGAAAAACTGTTTTTT. Residues: CASSFWTGENEKLFF.

The V gene is TRBV7-8, the J gene TRBJ1-2; 8 bases map to TRBD1. CDR1 SGHVS and CDR2 FQNEAQ come from the germline V gene. This CDR3 has 16 amino acids. Unmatched junction bases numbered 11, after V lost 4 bases and J lost 4 bases. CDR3 region: CASSSGQGRMAYGYTF. CDR3 DNA sequence: TGTGCCAGCAGCTCAGGACAGGGAAGGATGGCCTATGGCTACACCTTC. Filled out from reference TRBV7-8 and TRBJ1-2, the complete variable domain reads GAGVSQSPRYKVAKRGQDVALRCDPISGHVSLFWYQQALGQGPEFLTYFQNEAQLDKSGLPSDRFFAERPEGSVSTLKIQRTQQEDSAVYLCASSSGQGRMAYGYTFGSGTRLTVV.

This chain connects TRBV28 to TRBJ2-1, with 10 nucleotides matching TRBD1. Germline V gene data show CDR1 as MDHEN and CDR2 as SYDVKM. V lost 2 bases and J lost 15; bases outside the gene matches: 16. The CDR3 extends over 16 amino acids. The CDR3, as DNA: TGTGCCAGCAGTTTACAAGGGACAGGGGACGAATATCTTGGGTTCTTC. It yields the protein CASSLQGTGDEYLGFF.

This sequence joins TRBV11-3 and TRBJ2-5; 8 positions match TRBD1. The CDR3 is 17 amino acids. Germline V gene data show CDR1 as SGHNT and CDR2 as YENEEA. J gave up 3 bases and V 5 bases, and 14 bases lay outside the gene matches. This CDR3 reads CASSLLRTGRGKETQYF. CDR3 in DNA: TGTGCCAGCAGCCTACTCAGGACAGGGAGAGGGAAAGAGACCCAGTACTTC. Combining the CDR3 with reference TRBV11-3 and TRBJ2-5 gives the whole variable domain EAGVVQSPRYKIIEKKQPVAFWCNPISGHNTLYWYLQNLGQGPELLIRYENEEAVDDSQLPKDRFSAERLKGVDSTLKIQPAELGDSAVYLCASSLLRTGRGKETQYFGPGTRLLVL.

The rearrangement joins TRBV21-1 to TRBJ2-7; TRBD2 is the table's D call, not checked against the DNA. TRBV21-1 represents a pseudogene. The CDR3 is 16 amino acids. The CDR3 DNA is TGTGCCAGCAGCAAAGGGAAAGGCGACTCACCCTACGAGCAGTACTTC. It yields the protein CASSKGKGDSPYEQYF.

The chain recombines TRBV5-8 with TRBJ2-1; D not certain. Trimming left V 3 bases short and J 3 bases short, with 4 bases between. The V gene's germline CDR1 is SGHTS and CDR2 YDEGEE. The CDR3 is 12 residues long. This chain's CDR3 is CASSYYYNEQFF. The CDR3 DNA reads as TGTGCCAGCAGCTACTACTACAATGAGCAGTTCTTC.

The chain has TRBV7-9 and TRBJ2-7; a weak D match, TRBD1 (6 bases). This CDR3 region has 14 residues. Germline loops: CDR1 SEHNR, CDR2 FQNEAQ (reference sequence). Trimming stripped 5 bases from V and 6 bases from J, with 17 bases between. The CDR3 region has the DNA TGTGCCAGCAGCGAATCCGGGACATCGGGCGAGCAGTACTTC. Protein product: CASSESGTSGEQYF.

The chain links TRBV6-5 to TRBJ2-7, with 10 bases identical to TRBD1. The CDR3 length is 15 residues. Unmatched junction bases numbered 7, after V lost 2 bases and J lost 6 bases. Germline V CDR1 and CDR2: MNHEY, SVGAGI. CDR3 nucleotide sequence: TGTGCCAGCAGTTACCGGACAGGGGGGGCCTCCGAGCAGTACTTC. It yields the protein CASSYRTGGASEQYF.

The rearrangement links TRBV7-3 to TRBJ2-1; D may be TRBD2 (6 bases). This CDR3 is built from 16 residues. The germline CDR1 and CDR2 sequences are SGHTA and FQGTGA. Between the trimmed V and J ends, which lost 1 base and 5 bases, there was a span of 15 bases. CDR3 region: CASSLIGAGRDNEQFF. Written as DNA, the CDR3 is TGTGCCAGCAGCTTAATAGGGGCGGGGCGGGACAATGAGCAGTTCTTC.

The chain recombines TRBV7-9 with TRBJ2-3; maybe TRBD1 (6 bases). Germline CDR1 reads SEHNR; CDR2 reads FQNEAQ (reference sequence). Trimming removed 6 bases from V and 1 base from J, with 17 bases in between. The CDR3 runs 16 residues. CDR3 bases: TGTGCCAGCAGGGCAGGGGCTAGTTTTGGCACAGATACGCAGTATTTT. Translated: CASRAGASFGTDTQYF. The whole variable domain, filled in from reference TRBV7-9 and TRBJ2-3, reads DTGVSQNPRHKITKRGQNVTFRCDPISEHNRLYWYRQTLGQGPEFLTYFQNEAQLEKSRLLSDRFSAERPKGSFSTLEIQRTEQGDSAMYLCASRAGASFGTDTQYFGPGTRLTVL.

This clone is a singleton in its sample. The gene calls are TRBV4-3 and TRBJ2-2; 10 bases agree with TRBD2. Looked up from germline, CDR1 is LGHNA and CDR2 is YSLEER. V shed 1 base and J 0 bases; nucleotides not matched to a gene: 5. The CDR3 has 18 amino acids. The CDR3 DNA reads as TGCGCCAGCAGCCAAGTCCCTAGCGGGAGAGCGAACACCGGGGAGCTGTTTTTT. Translated, it gives CASSQVPSGRANTGELFF.

V gene TRBV2 combines with J gene TRBJ1-2; perhaps TRBD1 as D (6 bases). V dropped 6 bases and J dropped 8 bases, with 19 bases sitting between them. Germline CDR1 reads SNHLY; CDR2 reads FYNNEI. The CDR3 length is 14 residues. The CDR3 DNA follows: TGTGCCAGCAGCGCGACAAAAAGGGACACCGGCTACACCTTC. This encodes CASSATKRDTGYTF.

With respect to this clone: Additional DNA sequences in this sample encode the identical CDR3. The chain carries TRBV2 and TRBJ2-1; the D gene is possibly TRBD1 (6 bases). The germline V and J ends were trimmed by 8 bases and 8 bases, with 13 bases remaining between them. This CDR3 is built from 12 residues. Germline CDR1 SNHLY, CDR2 FYNNEI. The CDR3 DNA follows: TGTGCCAGCCGACAGGCCGGGGATGAGCAGTTCTTC. Translated, it gives CASRQAGDEQFF.

J is TRBJ1-2 and V is TRBV5-6; no clear D. This CDR3 spans 11 amino acids. Germline loops: CDR1 SGHDT, CDR2 YYEEEE. V was trimmed by 4 bases and J by 8 bases, leaving 9 bases between them. This chain's CDR3 is CASSPERGYTF. The DNA of the CDR3 is TGTGCCAGCAGCCCCGAGAGAGGCTACACCTTC.